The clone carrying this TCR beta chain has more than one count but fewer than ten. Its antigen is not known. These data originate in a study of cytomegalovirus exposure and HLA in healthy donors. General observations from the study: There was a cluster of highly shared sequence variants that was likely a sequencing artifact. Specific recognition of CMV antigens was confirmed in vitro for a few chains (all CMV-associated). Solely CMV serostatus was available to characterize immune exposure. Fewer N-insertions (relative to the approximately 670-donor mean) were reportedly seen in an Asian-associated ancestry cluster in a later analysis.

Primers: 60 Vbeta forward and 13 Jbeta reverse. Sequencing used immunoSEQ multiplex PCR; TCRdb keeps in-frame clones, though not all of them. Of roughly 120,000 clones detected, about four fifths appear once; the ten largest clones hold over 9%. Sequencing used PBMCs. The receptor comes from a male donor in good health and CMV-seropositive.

In DNA, the CDR3 is TGTGCCAGCAGCTTTTTAACAGGAGAGACCCAGTACTTC. Protein sequence: CASSFLTGETQYF. The chain uses TRBV11-3 and TRBJ2-5; possibly TRBD1 for D (5 bases). This CDR3 contains 13 residues. Germline CDR1 SGHNT, CDR2 YENEEA. Trimming left V 3 bases short and J 4 bases short, with 9 bases between.